The 21 T cell receptor beta chains given below trace back to one sample, sequenced in a study of CD8+CD57+ T cells in acquired aplastic anemia. Genomic DNA provided the template from which TCR beta VDJ and CDR3 profiles were obtained. TCRdb itself ran the reads through MiXCR, one entry per CDR3 protein. The sample has approximately 270,000 distinct CDR3 sequences, approximately 57% seen once. What was sequenced was sorted CD4+, CD8+, or CD8+CD57+ T cells (not recorded which) from PBMCs. The receptors were gathered from a human donor with severe aplastic anemia or a healthy control (not recorded which).

This clonotype was seen a few times. This may be a read error, as it is one base from a much larger clone. This sequence joins TRBV6-5 and TRBJ2-7; TRBD1 matches 9 bases. The V gene's germline CDR1 is MNHEY and CDR2 SVGAGI. V was clipped by 6 bases and J by 0 bases; unmatched bases: 6. This CDR3 comprises 15 residues. The CDR3 reads CASRSGQGYSYEQYF. The CDR3 nucleotides are TGTGCCAGCAGAAGTGGACAGGGGTACTCCTACGAGCAGTACTTC.

The chain carries TRBV11-3 and TRBJ2-5; possibly TRBD1 or TRBD2 for D (5 bases each). The CDR3 consists of 15 residues. The V gene's germline CDR1 is SGHNT and CDR2 YENEEA. The germline V and J ends were trimmed by 6 bases and 4 bases, with 18 bases remaining between them. The DNA of the CDR3 is TGTGCCAGCAGTATAAACGGCCGGGACGGAGAGACCCAGTACTTC. Translation gives CASSINGRDGETQYF.

The gene calls are TRBV5-1 and TRBJ1-3; 7 bases map to TRBD1. After removal of 1 base from V and 7 bases from J, the junction contained 2 bases not matched to a gene. This CDR3 has 13 residues. Germline V gives CDR1 SGHRS, CDR2 YFSETQ. CDR3 DNA sequence: TGCGCCAGCAGCTTGCAACAGGGGAACACCATATATTTT. It encodes CASSLQQGNTIYF.

The gene calls are TRBV20-1 and TRBJ1-1; D is possibly TRBD1 (5 bases). Germline CDR1 and CDR2: DFQATT and SNEGSKA (reference sequence). Trimming cost V 6 bases and J 4 bases, with 18 bases left between them. The CDR3 is 14 amino acids. CDR3 bases: TGCAGTGCGAGGGAGTCGGGGAGGGGCACTGAAGCTTTCTTT. It encodes CSARESGRGTEAFF.

In its sample, this clonotype was seen many times. The chain couples TRBV19 to TRBJ2-7, with 9 nucleotides matching TRBD1. CDR1 is LNHDA and CDR2 is SQIVND in the germline V gene (reference sequence). V shed 3 bases and J 2 bases; nucleotides not matched to a gene: 5. CDR3 size: 15 residues. CDR3 loop: CASSMVTGGTYEQYF. The CDR3 DNA is TGTGCCAGTAGTATGGTGACAGGGGGAACCTACGAGCAGTACTTC.

This clonotype was seen a few times. V and J are TRBV2 and TRBJ1-6; possible D gene TRBD1, 5 bases. The germline V and J ends were trimmed by 6 bases and 9 bases, with 18 bases remaining between them. The V gene's germline CDR1 is SNHLY and CDR2 FYNNEI. This CDR3 has 15 amino acids. CDR3 coding DNA: TGTGCCAGCAGACTCCGGGACGGGGGTTTTTCACCCCTCCACTTT. Encoded protein: CASRLRDGGFSPLHF.

This sequence joins TRBV9 and TRBJ2-2, with 7 bases matching TRBD2. The CDR3 spans 16 residues. J was trimmed by 2 bases and V by 0 bases; bases with no gene match: 4. Germline loops: CDR1 SGDLS, CDR2 YYNGEE. CDR3 residues: CASSVGLAENTGELFF. In nucleotides, the CDR3 is TGTGCCAGCAGCGTAGGTCTAGCGGAAAACACCGGGGAGCTGTTTTTT.

This clonotype was seen at least ten times. The chain has TRBV5-1 and TRBJ2-6; D is unclear. The CDR3 has 17 amino acids. Between the trimmed V and J ends, which lost 1 base and 4 bases, there was a span of 15 bases. Per the germline V gene, CDR1 is SGHRS and CDR2 is YFSETQ. The CDR3 bases are TGCGCCAGCAGCTTGCCAGTTTTTCCGACGGGGGCCAACGTCCTGACTTTC. Its protein is CASSLPVFPTGANVLTF.

Note on this clonotype: A read error may produce the germline difference seen at one junction end. V is TRBV2 and J is TRBJ1-3, with 8 positions matching TRBD1. Germline loops: CDR1 SNHLY, CDR2 FYNNEI. The CDR3 has 15 residues. CDR3: CDSKKSQGADNTIYF. The CDR3 DNA follows: TGTGACAGCAAGAAGAGCCAGGGGGCGGACAACACCATATATTTT.

This clonotype was detected ten times or more. This rearrangement joins TRBV9 to TRBJ2-2, with a weak D call TRBD1 (5 bases). Deletions cut 3 bases from V and 2 bases from J, with 8 bases between. Germline CDR1 reads SGDLS; CDR2 reads YYNGEE. The CDR3 consists of 14 residues. The CDR3 region has the DNA TGTGCCAGCAGCGGTAGGGGAAACACCGGGGAGCTGTTTTTT. Its translation is CASSGRGNTGELFF.

This clonotype was seen many times. This chain joins TRBV5-6 and TRBJ1-4, with D maybe TRBD1 (6 bases). V lost 6 bases and J lost 4, with 19 bases in between. The CDR3 loop spans 16 amino acids. Per germline, CDR1 SGHDT and CDR2 YYEEEE. CDR3 nucleotide sequence: TGTGCCAGCACCTTTTCGTCCGACAGGCGTAATGAAAAACTGTTTTTT. This gives the protein CASTFSSDRRNEKLFF.

CDR3 DNA: TGCGCCAGCAGCTTGGAGATTACCACACCCCTCCACTTT. It specifies CASSLEITTPLHF. The rearrangement joins TRBV5-1 to TRBJ1-6; D unclear. V dropped 0 bases and J dropped 11 bases, with 9 bases sitting between them. Germline V CDR1 and CDR2: SGHRS, YFSETQ. The CDR3 is 13 amino acids.

This clonotype has at least ten counts. The chain couples TRBV6-6 to TRBJ2-1, with D unclear. The CDR3 totals 13 residues. Looked up from germline, CDR1 is MNHNY and CDR2 is SVGAGI (reference sequence). The V gene lost 4 bases and the J gene lost 5 bases, with 9 bases spanning the gap. Here the CDR3 DNA reads TGTGCCAGCAGTTCCCACTCGAACAATGAGCAGTTCTTC. It yields the protein CASSSHSNNEQFF.

The gene calls are TRBV2 and TRBJ2-1; D gene ambiguous. Germline values: CDR1 SNHLY, CDR2 FYNNEI. V was clipped by 10 bases and J by 0 bases, with 16 bases between them. This CDR3 contains 15 residues. CDR3 residues: CAILLAVHSYNEQFF. CDR3 sequence (DNA): TGTGCCATCCTGCTGGCGGTACACTCCTACAATGAGCAGTTCTTC.

The chain employs TRBV4-1 and TRBJ1-1; the match to TRBD1 covers 8 bases. V was pared by 4 bases and J by 6 bases, with 7 bases of the junction left unmatched. Germline V CDR1 and CDR2: MGHRA, YSYEKL. The CDR3 length is 14 residues. The DNA of the CDR3 is TGCGCCAGCAGCCCAATCCAGGGGGCATCTGAAGCTTTCTTT. It encodes CASSPIQGASEAFF.

J is TRBJ1-5 and V is TRBV7-9; 7 nucleotides match TRBD1. CDR1 is SEHNR and CDR2 is FQNEAQ in the germline V gene (reference sequence). This CDR3 has 15 residues. The J segment lost 6 bases and the V segment lost 9 bases, leaving 14 bases of the junction unmatched. The CDR3 nucleotides read TGTGCCAGTAGTAAACAAACAGGGGTGGGTCAGCCCCAGCATTTT. Protein sequence: CASSKQTGVGQPQHF.

This sequence joins TRBV15 and TRBJ2-5; the D is unclear. Germline CDR1 is LNHNV and CDR2 is YYDKDF (reference sequence). Trimming removed 1 base from V and 5 bases from J, with 11 bases in between. CDR3 length: 14 residues. DNA for the CDR3: TGTGCCACCAGCAGAGGGACCGGGTTGGAGACCCAGTACTTC. Amino acids: CATSRGTGLETQYF.

Of note for this clonotype: A much bigger clone sits one base away, suggesting this may be a read error. The genes are TRBV24-1 and TRBJ2-1; 8 nucleotides match TRBD2. The CDR3 has 14 amino acids. Per germline, CDR1 KGHDR and CDR2 SFDVKD. The junction had 7 bases not matched to a gene; V was cut back by 5 bases and J by 8 bases. The CDR3 reads CATSVAGGAHEQFF. The CDR3 DNA reads as TGTGCCACCAGTGTTGCCGGGGGGGCCCATGAGCAGTTCTTC.

This clonotype was seen ten or more times. The gene calls are TRBV7-9 and TRBJ1-3; unclear D gene. The V end was cut by 1 base, the J end by 5 bases, with 18 bases between. Germline CDR1 and CDR2: SEHNR and FQNEAQ (reference sequence). CDR3 size: 17 residues. Here the CDR3 DNA reads TGTGCCAGCAGCTTAGGGGGAGGGAAAGTGTATCGAAACACCATATATTTT. It translates to CASSLGGGKVYRNTIYF.

At least ten counts were recorded for this clonotype. The chain joins TRBV6-1 to TRBJ2-5; D gene unclear. The CDR3 consists of 15 residues. The V and J ends lost 6 bases and 5 bases respectively, with 19 bases between them. Per the germline V gene, CDR1 is MNHNS and CDR2 is SASEGT. The CDR3 loop is CASRGFGRVYETQYF. The CDR3 nucleotides read TGTGCCAGCAGGGGGTTTGGAAGGGTTTACGAGACCCAGTACTTC.

The V gene is TRBV9, the J gene TRBJ1-6, with D maybe TRBD1 (5 bases). CDR1 is SGDLS and CDR2 is YYNGEE in the germline V gene. The CDR3 is made up of 12 amino acids. V was cut by 7 bases and J by 7 bases, with 9 bases left in between. The CDR3 loop is CASSGENSPLHF. The CDR3 bases are TGTGCCAGCTCGGGGGAGAATTCACCCCTCCACTTT. The full variable domain, in which reference TRBV9 and TRBJ1-6 provide the parts outside the CDR3, is DSGVTQTPKHLITATGQRVTLRCSPRSGDLSVYWYQQSLDQGLQFLIQYYNGEERAKGNILERFSAQQFPDLHSELNLSSLELGDSALYFCASSGENSPLHFGNGTRLTVT.